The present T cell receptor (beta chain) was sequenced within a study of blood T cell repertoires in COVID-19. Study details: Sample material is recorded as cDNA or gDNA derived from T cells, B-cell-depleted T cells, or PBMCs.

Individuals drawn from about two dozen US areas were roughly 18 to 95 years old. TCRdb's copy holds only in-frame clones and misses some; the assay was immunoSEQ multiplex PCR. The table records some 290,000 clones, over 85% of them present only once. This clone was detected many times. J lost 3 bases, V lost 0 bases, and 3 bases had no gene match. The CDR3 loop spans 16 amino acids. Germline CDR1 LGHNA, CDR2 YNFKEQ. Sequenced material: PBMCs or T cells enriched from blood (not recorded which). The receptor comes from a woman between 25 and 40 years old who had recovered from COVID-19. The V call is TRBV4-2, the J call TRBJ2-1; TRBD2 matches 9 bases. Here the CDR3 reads CASSQESSGVYNEQFF. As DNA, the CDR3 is TGTGCCAGCAGCCAAGAATCTAGCGGGGTCTACAATGAGCAGTTCTTC.